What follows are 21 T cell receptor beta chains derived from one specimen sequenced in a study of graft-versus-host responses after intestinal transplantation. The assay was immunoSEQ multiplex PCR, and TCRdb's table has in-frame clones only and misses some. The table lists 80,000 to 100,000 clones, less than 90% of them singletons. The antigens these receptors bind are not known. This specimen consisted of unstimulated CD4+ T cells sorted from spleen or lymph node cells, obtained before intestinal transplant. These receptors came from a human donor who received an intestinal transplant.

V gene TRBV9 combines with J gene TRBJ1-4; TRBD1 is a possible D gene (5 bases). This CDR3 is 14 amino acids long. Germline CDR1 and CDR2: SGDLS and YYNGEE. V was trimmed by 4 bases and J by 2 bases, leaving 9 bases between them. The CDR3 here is CASSTRQTNEKLFF. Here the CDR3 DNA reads TGTGCCAGCAGCACCCGACAGACTAATGAAAAACTGTTTTTT. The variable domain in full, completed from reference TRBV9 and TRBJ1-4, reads DSGVTQTPKHLITATGQRVTLRCSPRSGDLSVYWYQQSLDQGLQFLIQYYNGEERAKGNILERFSAQQFPDLHSELNLSSLELGDSALYFCASSTRQTNEKLFFGSGTQLSVL.

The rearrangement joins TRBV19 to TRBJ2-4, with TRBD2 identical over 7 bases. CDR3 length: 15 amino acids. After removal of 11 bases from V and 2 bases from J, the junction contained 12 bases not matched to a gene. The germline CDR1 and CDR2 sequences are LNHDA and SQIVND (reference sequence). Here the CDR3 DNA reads TGTGCCTCCGCCCCGGGCGGGAGCCCCAAAAACATTCAGTACTTC. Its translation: CASAPGGSPKNIQYF. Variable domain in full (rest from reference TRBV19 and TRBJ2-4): DGGITQSPKYLFRKEGQNVTLSCEQNLNHDAMYWYRQDPGQGLRLIYYSQIVNDFQKGDIAEGYSVSREKKESFPLTVTSAQKNPTAFYLCASAPGGSPKNIQYFGAGTRLSVL.

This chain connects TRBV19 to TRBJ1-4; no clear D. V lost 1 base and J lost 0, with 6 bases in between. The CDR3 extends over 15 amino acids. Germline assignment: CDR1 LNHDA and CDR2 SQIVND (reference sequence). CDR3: CASSIVRATNEKLFF. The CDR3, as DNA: TGTGCCAGTAGTATAGTTCGGGCAACTAATGAAAAACTGTTTTTT.

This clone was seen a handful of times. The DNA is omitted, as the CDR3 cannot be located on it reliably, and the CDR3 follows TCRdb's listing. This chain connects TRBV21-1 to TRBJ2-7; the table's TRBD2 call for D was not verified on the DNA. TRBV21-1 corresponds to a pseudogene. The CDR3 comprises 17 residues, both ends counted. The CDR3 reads CASRYVCSRETLREQYF.

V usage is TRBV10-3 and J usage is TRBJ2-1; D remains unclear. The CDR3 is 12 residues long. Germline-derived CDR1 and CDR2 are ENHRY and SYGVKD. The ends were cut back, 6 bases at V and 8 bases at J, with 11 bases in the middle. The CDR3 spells CAISPPGDEQFF. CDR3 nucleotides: TGTGCCATCAGCCCCCCTGGAGATGAGCAGTTCTTC.

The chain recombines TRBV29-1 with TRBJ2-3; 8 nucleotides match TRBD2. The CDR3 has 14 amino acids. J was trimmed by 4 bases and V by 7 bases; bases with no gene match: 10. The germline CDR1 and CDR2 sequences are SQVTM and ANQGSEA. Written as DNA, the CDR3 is TGCAGCGGAGCAGCGGGAGTTAGAGCAGATACGCAGTATTTT. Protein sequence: CSGAAGVRADTQYF.

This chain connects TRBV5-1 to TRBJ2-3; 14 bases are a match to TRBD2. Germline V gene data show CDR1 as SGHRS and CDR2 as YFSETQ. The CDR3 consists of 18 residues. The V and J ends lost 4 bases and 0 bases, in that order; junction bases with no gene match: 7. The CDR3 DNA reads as TGCGCCAGCAGCCCGGGACTAGCGGGAGTTACTAGCACAGATACGCAGTATTTT. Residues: CASSPGLAGVTSTDTQYF.

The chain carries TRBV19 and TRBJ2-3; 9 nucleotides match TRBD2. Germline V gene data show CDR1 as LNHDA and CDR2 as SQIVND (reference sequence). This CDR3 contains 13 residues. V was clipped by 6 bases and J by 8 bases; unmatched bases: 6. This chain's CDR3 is CASRGTSRATQYF. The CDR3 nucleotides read TGTGCCAGTAGGGGGACTAGCCGAGCTACGCAGTATTTT.

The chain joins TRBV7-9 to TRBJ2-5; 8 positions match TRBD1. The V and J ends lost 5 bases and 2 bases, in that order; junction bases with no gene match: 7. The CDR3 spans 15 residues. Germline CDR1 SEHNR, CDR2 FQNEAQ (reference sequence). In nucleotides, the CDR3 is TGTGCCAGCAGCCCAAGGGACAGGCCACAAGAGACCCAGTACTTC. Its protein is CASSPRDRPQETQYF. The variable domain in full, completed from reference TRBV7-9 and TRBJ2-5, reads DTGVSQNPRHKITKRGQNVTFRCDPISEHNRLYWYRQTLGQGPEFLTYFQNEAQLEKSRLLSDRFSAERPKGSFSTLEIQRTEQGDSAMYLCASSPRDRPQETQYFGPGTRLLVL.

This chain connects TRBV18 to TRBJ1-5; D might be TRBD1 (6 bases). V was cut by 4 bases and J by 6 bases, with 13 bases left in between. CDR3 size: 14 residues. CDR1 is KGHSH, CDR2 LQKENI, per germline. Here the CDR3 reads CASSLSQGSQPQHF. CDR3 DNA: TGTGCCAGCTCACTATCGCAGGGGAGTCAGCCCCAGCATTTT.

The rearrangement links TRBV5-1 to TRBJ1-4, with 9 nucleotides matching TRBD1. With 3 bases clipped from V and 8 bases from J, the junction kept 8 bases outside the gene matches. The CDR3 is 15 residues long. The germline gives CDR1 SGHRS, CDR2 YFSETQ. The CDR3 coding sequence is TGCGCCAGCAGCTCCACAGGGGGCATTGGGGAAAAACTGTTTTTT. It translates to CASSSTGGIGEKLFF.

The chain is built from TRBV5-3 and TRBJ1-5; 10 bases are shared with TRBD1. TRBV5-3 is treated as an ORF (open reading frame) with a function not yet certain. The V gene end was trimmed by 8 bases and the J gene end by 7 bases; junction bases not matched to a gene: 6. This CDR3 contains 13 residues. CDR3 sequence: CASLDRGQQPQHF. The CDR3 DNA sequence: TGTGCCAGCCTCGACAGGGGGCAACAGCCCCAGCATTTT.

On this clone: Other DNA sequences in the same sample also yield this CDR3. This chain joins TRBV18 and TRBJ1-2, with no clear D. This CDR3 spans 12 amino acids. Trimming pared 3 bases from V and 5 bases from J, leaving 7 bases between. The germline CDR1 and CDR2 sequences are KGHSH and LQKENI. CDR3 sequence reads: CASSPTGYGYTF. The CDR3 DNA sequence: TGTGCCAGCTCACCCACGGGGTATGGCTACACCTTC.

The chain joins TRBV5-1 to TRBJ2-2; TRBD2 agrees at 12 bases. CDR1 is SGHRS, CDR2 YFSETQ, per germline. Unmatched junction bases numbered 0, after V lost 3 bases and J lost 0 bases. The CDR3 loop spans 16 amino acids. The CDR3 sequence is CASSWTSGANTGELFF. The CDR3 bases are TGCGCCAGCAGCTGGACTAGCGGGGCGAACACCGGGGAGCTGTTTTTT.

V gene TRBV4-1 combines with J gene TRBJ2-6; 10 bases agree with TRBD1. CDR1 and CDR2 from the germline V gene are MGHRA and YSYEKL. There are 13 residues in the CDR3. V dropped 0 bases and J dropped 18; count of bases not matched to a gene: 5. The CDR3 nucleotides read TGCGCCAGCAGCCAAGAGTTTGGGGACAGGGGGACTTTC. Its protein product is CASSQEFGDRGTF.

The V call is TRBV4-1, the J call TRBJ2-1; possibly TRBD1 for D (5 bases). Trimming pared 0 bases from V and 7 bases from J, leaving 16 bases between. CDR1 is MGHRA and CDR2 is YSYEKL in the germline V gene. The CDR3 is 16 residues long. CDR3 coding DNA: TGCGCCAGCAGCCAAGAGGTGGCAGGGCGGTGGAATGAGCAGTTCTTC. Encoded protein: CASSQEVAGRWNEQFF.

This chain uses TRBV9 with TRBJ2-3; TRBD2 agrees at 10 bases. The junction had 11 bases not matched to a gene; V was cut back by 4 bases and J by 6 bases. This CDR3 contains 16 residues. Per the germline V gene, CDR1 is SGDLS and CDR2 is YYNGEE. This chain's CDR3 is CASSPRSSGRVDTQYF. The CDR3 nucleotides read TGTGCCAGCAGCCCCCGATCTAGCGGGAGAGTGGATACGCAGTATTTT.

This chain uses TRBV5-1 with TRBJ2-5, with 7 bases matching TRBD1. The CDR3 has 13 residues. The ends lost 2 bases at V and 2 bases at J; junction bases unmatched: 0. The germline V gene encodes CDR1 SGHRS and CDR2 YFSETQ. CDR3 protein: CASSLQGQETQYF. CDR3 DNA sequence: TGCGCCAGCAGCTTACAGGGGCAAGAGACCCAGTACTTC. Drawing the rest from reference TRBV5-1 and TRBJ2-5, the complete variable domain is KAGVTQTPRYLIKTRGQQVTLSCSPISGHRSVSWYQQTPGQGLQFLFEYFSETQRNKGNFPGRFSGRQFSNSRSEMNVSTLELGDSALYLCASSLQGQETQYFGPGTRLLVL.

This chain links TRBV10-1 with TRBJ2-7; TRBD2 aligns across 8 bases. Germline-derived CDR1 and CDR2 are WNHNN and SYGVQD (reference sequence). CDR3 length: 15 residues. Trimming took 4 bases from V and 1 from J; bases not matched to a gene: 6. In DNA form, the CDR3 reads TGCGCCAGCAGTGCCCGAACTAGCGGTTCCTACGAGCAGTACTTC. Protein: CASSARTSGSYEQYF.

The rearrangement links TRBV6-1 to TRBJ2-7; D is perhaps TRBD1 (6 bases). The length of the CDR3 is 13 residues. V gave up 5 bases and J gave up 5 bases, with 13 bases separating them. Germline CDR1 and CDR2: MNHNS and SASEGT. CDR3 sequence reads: CASSKTGVHEQYF. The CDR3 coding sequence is TGTGCCAGCAGTAAGACAGGAGTCCACGAGCAGTACTTC.

For the CDR3, the DNA is TGTGCCAGCAGTGAAGTACCCGGGAAAGCTTTCTTT. This gives the protein CASSEVPGKAFF. V is TRBV6-1 and J is TRBJ1-1; D not resolved. CDR1 is MNHNS and CDR2 is SASEGT in the germline V gene. Trimming took off 1 base at V and 9 bases at J, with 9 bases between the two ends. This CDR3 is built from 12 residues.